This TCR beta chain was recorded in a study of technical replicates of blood from a handful of donors. Sequenced by immunoSEQ multiplex PCR; TCRdb stores in-frame clones only, minus some. Of approximately 95,000 clones listed, roughly 95% are singletons. This CDR3 has 14 residues. V was cut by 1 base and J by 2 bases, with 11 bases left in between. Germline CDR1 and CDR2: GTSNPN and SVGIG (reference sequence). The clonotype originates from a human donor in good health. The sequencing sample was made of T cells isolated from PBMCs. The gene calls are TRBV30 and TRBJ1-1; a weak D match, TRBD1 (6 bases). In DNA form, the CDR3 reads TGTGCCTGGAGTGCGGGGACACCTAACACTGAAGCTTTCTTT. It codes for CAWSAGTPNTEAFF.